This TCR beta chain was recovered during a study of blood T cell repertoires in COVID-19. TCRdb's table, derived via immunoSEQ multiplex PCR, lists solely in-frame clones and lacks some. The sample shows approximately 89,000 clones, about four fifths of them seen only once. This CDR3 spans 16 amino acids. V was shortened by 0 bases and J by 1 base, with 8 bases between the two germline ends. Germline V gives CDR1 SGDLS, CDR2 YYNGEE. The TCR comes from a man between 65 and 80 years old with COVID-19, enrolled during active disease. This chain uses TRBV9 with TRBJ2-6; maybe TRBD2 (5 bases). Sequenced: peripheral blood. The CDR3 DNA is TGTGCCAGCAGCGTAGCCTCGGGGTCTGGGGCCAACGTCCTGACTTTC. It yields the protein CASSVASGSGANVLTF.